Following are 3 T cell receptor beta chains from one sample sequenced in a study of blood T cells in healthy people across ages. Together with a sample-barcoded 5' primer, a J-beta primer mix was included in a second PCR lasting about 6 to 11 cycles. MiXCR, run by TCRdb on the 5' RACE reads, gives a single entry per CDR3 protein. The table lists some 1.4 million distinct CDR3 sequences, approximately 42% of them singletons, with 7% to 9.5% in the top ten. Sequencing used blood. The receptors shown here come from a woman younger than 35 in good health.

This clonotype turned up a few times. The chain carries TRBV4-1 and TRBJ1-4, with D perhaps matching TRBD1 (5 bases). The CDR3 consists of 17 residues. Germline V gene lookup returns CDR1 MGHRA and CDR2 YSYEKL. Trimming cost V 1 base and J 8 bases, with 20 bases left between them. The CDR3 region has the DNA TGCGCCAGCAGCCAAGTCCCCGGGGCCACCTCTACGGAAAAACTGTTTTTT. The encoded protein is CASSQVPGATSTEKLFF.

The J gene is TRBJ1-2, the V gene TRBV5-1, with a possible D match to TRBD1 (5 bases). V lost 4 bases, J lost 0 bases, and 10 bases lay in between. The CDR3 length is 14 residues. Germline CDR1 reads SGHRS; CDR2 reads YFSETQ. The CDR3 DNA reads as TGCGCCAGCAGCATGGACACCCCTAACTATGGCTACACCTTC. Translated, it gives CASSMDTPNYGYTF.

This clonotype occurred once. The CDR3 sequence is CASERSSYNEQFF. DNA of the CDR3: TGTGCCTCCGAGAGGAGCTCCTACAATGAGCAGTTCTTC. The rearrangement joins TRBV30 to TRBJ2-1; D call uncertain. Trimming left V 7 bases short and J 0 bases short, with 10 bases between. This CDR3 region has 13 residues. CDR1 is GTSNPN and CDR2 is SVGIG in the germline V gene (reference sequence).